Sequencing of this TCR beta chain was carried out in a study of identical twins. Study outcomes and limitations: Out-of-frame TCR alpha sharing observed in monozygotic twins exceeded model estimates. Cord blood's abundant beta clonotypes had fewer insertions, unlike memory repertoires. A cross-sectional statistical analysis, not follow-up of the same donors, supported the conclusions.

The authors used template switching to add a universal primer site and gave cDNA unique molecular identifiers. MiXCR was run by TCRdb on the 5' RACE reads, yielding one entry per CDR3 protein. The data contain hundreds of thousands of distinct CDR3 sequences, 5.5% to 7.5% of them singletons. Looked up from germline, CDR1 is SGHTA and CDR2 is FQGNSA. There are 15 residues in the CDR3. V shed 10 bases, J shed 2 bases, and the junction held 5 bases outside the gene matches. This clonotype occurred many times. Its target is unknown. This TCR came from a man between 18 and 35 years old in good health. The chain couples TRBV7-2 to TRBJ2-3, with 14 bases fitting TRBD2. Sequenced sample: naive T cells sorted from blood. CDR3 region: CAKRTSGRTTDTQYF. The CDR3 DNA reads as TGTGCCAAACGGACTAGCGGGAGGACCACAGATACGCAGTATTTT.